The rows below give T cell receptor beta chains drawn from one sample of a study of T cell responses to AZD1222 COVID-19 vaccine. Profiled with immunoSEQ multiplex PCR; TCRdb holds only in-frame clones, not every one. The sample yields tens of thousands of clones, more than 70% seen once. The specimen comprised peripheral blood, sampled 28 days after the second AZD1222 dose. These receptors were taken from an adult who received the AZD1222 COVID-19 vaccine. The CDR3 runs from the conserved cysteine through the conserved F or W. Fields, in order: J gene, clone size, V gene, D gene, CDR3 DNA, CDR3 protein. A D gene is named only where the DNA matches it firmly. Only some rows state a clone size, as once, few, many or a class for expanded clones.

j_gene: TRBJ1-3
abundance: .
v_gene: TRBV6-5
d_gene: .
CDR3nt: TGTGCCAGCACAGACTCTGGAAACACCATATATTTT
CDR3aa: CASTDSGNTIYF

j_gene: TRBJ1-5
abundance: .
v_gene: TRBV6-5
d_gene: .
CDR3nt: TGTGCCAGCAGTTACTCAGGGTTGAGCAATCAGCCCCAGCATTTT
CDR3aa: CASSYSGLSNQPQHF

j_gene: TRBJ1-6
abundance: .
v_gene: TRBV9
d_gene: TRBD1
CDR3nt: TGTGCCAGCAGCCCCCGAGCGACAGGGGAGAATTCACCCCTCCACTTT
CDR3aa: CASSPRATGENSPLHF

j_gene: TRBJ1-1
abundance: .
v_gene: TRBV7-9
d_gene: .
CDR3nt: TGTGCCAGCAGCTTACGACTCCTGCGGGAAGCTTTCTTT
CDR3aa: CASSLRLLREAFF

j_gene: TRBJ1-6
abundance: .
v_gene: TRBV6-5
d_gene: .
CDR3nt: TGTGCCAGCAGAGGGAGGACCGCTTATAATTCACCCCTCCACTTT
CDR3aa: CASRGRTAYNSPLHF

j_gene: TRBJ1-4
abundance: .
v_gene: TRBV3-1/TRBV3-2
d_gene: .
CDR3nt: TGTGCCAGCAGCCACCACAGGGTTAGTGGTGAAAAACTGTTTTTT
CDR3aa: CASSHHRVSGEKLFF

j_gene: TRBJ2-3
abundance: .
v_gene: TRBV11-1
d_gene: TRBD1
CDR3nt: TGTGCCAGCAGCTTAGGGGGGACAGGGGGAGATACGCAGTATTTT
CDR3aa: CASSLGGTGGDTQYF

j_gene: TRBJ1-2
abundance: .
v_gene: TRBV23-1
d_gene: TRBD1
CDR3nt: TGCGCCAGCACTACGGCGGACAGGGAGTTATATGGCTACACCTTC
CDR3aa: CASTTADRELYGYTF

j_gene: TRBJ2-7
abundance: .
v_gene: TRBV24-1
d_gene: .
CDR3nt: TGTGCCACCAGTGACGTTCAGGGGTCGGGGGAGCAGTACTTC
CDR3aa: CATSDVQGSGEQYF

j_gene: TRBJ1-4
abundance: .
v_gene: TRBV12-1
d_gene: .
CDR3nt: TGTGCCAGCAGCTACGACAGGGCCAGGAATGAAAAACTGTTTTTT
CDR3aa: CASSYDRARNEKLFF

j_gene: TRBJ2-7
abundance: once
v_gene: TRBV4-1
d_gene: TRBD2
CDR3nt: TGCGCCAGCAGCCGGAGACTAGCGGGGGGCACAGAGAACGAGCAGTACTTC
CDR3aa: CASSRRLAGGTENEQYF

j_gene: TRBJ2-7
abundance: once
v_gene: TRBV28
d_gene: TRBD1
CDR3nt: TGTGCCAGCAGTTTAAATCCCACCGACAGGGACGAGCAGTACTTC
CDR3aa: CASSLNPTDRDEQYF

j_gene: TRBJ2-2
abundance: .
v_gene: TRBV9
d_gene: .
CDR3nt: TGTGCCAGCAGCGTAGTACAGGGATACACCGGGGAGCTGTTTTTT
CDR3aa: CASSVVQGYTGELFF

j_gene: TRBJ2-6
abundance: once
v_gene: TRBV5-4
d_gene: TRBD1
CDR3nt: TGTGCCAGCAGCTCAATCCCCGGGACAGCGTACTCTGGGGCCAACGTCCTGACTTTC
CDR3aa: CASSSIPGTAYSGANVLTF

j_gene: TRBJ1-2
abundance: .
v_gene: TRBV6-4
d_gene: .
CDR3nt: TGTGCCAGCAGTGACCTGGCAGGGGTATCGATCTATGGCTACACCTTC
CDR3aa: CASSDLAGVSIYGYTF

j_gene: TRBJ1-2
abundance: once
v_gene: TRBV4-1
d_gene: .
CDR3nt: TGCGCCAGCAGCCAAGAGTACAGGGTTAACTATGGCTACACCTTC
CDR3aa: CASSQEYRVNYGYTF

j_gene: TRBJ1-2
abundance: .
v_gene: TRBV6-5
d_gene: TRBD1
CDR3nt: TGTGCCAGCGGACAGGGGACGAGTGGCTACACCTTC
CDR3aa: CASGQGTSGYTF

j_gene: TRBJ2-1
abundance: .
v_gene: TRBV6-5
d_gene: TRBD2
CDR3nt: TGTGCCAGCAGCCAACTAGCGGGGGAGGTGTTCTTC
CDR3aa: CASSQLAGEVFF

j_gene: TRBJ1-3
abundance: .
v_gene: TRBV19
d_gene: TRBD1
CDR3nt: TGTGCCAGTAAGGGGGCGGTGGTTGGAAACACCATATATTTT
CDR3aa: CASKGAVVGNTIYF

j_gene: TRBJ2-3
abundance: .
v_gene: TRBV20-1
d_gene: .
CDR3nt: TGCAGTGCTAGTGGTACTCGACTGGATACGCAGTATTTT
CDR3aa: CSASGTRLDTQYF